The 2 T cell receptor beta chains reported below all come from one sample, sequenced in a study of kidney transplant recipient with SARS-CoV-2 infection. TCRdb itself ran the reads through MiXCR, one entry per CDR3 protein. In the table there are under 250,000 distinct CDR3 sequences, about 30% of which are singletons. Specimen: a blood sample, collected at baseline and on day 111 from a kidney transplant recipient. The receptor source for this set is a young adult male patient who had COVID-19 and was a kidney transplant recipient. Some T cells may be provided by the graft donor.

Turning to this clonotype: A much larger clone differs from this one at a single base, so this may be a read error. The gene calls are TRBV25-1 and TRBJ1-1; D may be TRBD1 (5 bases). The CDR3 has 14 amino acids. Germline lookup yields CDR1 MGHDK and CDR2 SYGVNS. The CDR3 reads CASSIQGWNIEAFF. The CDR3 DNA follows: TGTGCCAGCAGTATCCAGGGCTGGAACATTGAAGCTTTCTTT.

This clonotype was recorded at least ten times. This rearrangement joins TRBV12-3 or TRBV12-4 to TRBJ2-7, with D perhaps matching TRBD1 (6 bases). CDR3 length equals 14 residues. V was shortened by 4 bases and J by 3 bases, with 13 bases between the two germline ends. CDR3 residues: CASSSQTGVYEQYF. CDR3 nucleotides: TGTGCCAGCAGTTCCCAGACAGGCGTCTACGAGCAGTACTTC.